One and the same sample provided the 3 T cell receptor beta chains below, sequenced in a study of T cell responses to AZD1222 COVID-19 vaccine. Sequenced by immunoSEQ multiplex PCR; TCRdb stores in-frame clones only, minus some. The repertoire holds 90,000 to 130,000 clones, with around 90% as singletons. This specimen was peripheral blood, taken on day 0 of AZD1222 vaccination. The receptor set was obtained from an adult in good health.

The rearrangement uses TRBV14 and TRBJ2-3; D is perhaps TRBD2 (6 bases). V was trimmed by 4 bases and J by 1 base, leaving 9 bases between them. This CDR3 is 14 amino acids long. The germline CDR1 and CDR2 sequences are SGHDN and FVKESK. This CDR3 is CASSPQRGTDTQYF. The CDR3 region has the DNA TGTGCCAGCAGCCCTCAGCGGGGCACAGATACGCAGTATTTT.

This chain uses TRBV2 with TRBJ2-3; D assignment may be TRBD1 or TRBD2 (5 bases each). CDR1 and CDR2 from the germline V gene are SNHLY and FYNNEI. The length of the CDR3 is 16 residues. The V and J ends lost 6 bases and 4 bases respectively, with 20 bases between them. The CDR3 protein is CASSRVLSGVADTQYF. Here the CDR3 DNA reads TGTGCCAGCAGCAGGGTCTTGAGCGGCGTTGCAGATACGCAGTATTTT.

The chain is built from TRBV28 and TRBJ2-3; D may be TRBD1 (5 bases). The V end was cut by 2 bases, the J end by 4 bases, with 19 bases between. The CDR3 covers 17 residues. Germline V lookup: CDR1 MDHEN, CDR2 SYDVKM. The CDR3 loop reads CASSLALGSQGPDTQYF. In DNA, the CDR3 is TGTGCCAGCAGTTTAGCCCTCGGGTCCCAGGGCCCAGATACGCAGTATTTT.